The next 18 T cell receptor beta chains were all read from a single sample in a study of PD-L1 blockade in urothelial cancer. Libraries were prepared by immunoSEQ multiplex PCR; TCRdb keeps only in-frame clonotypes and omits some of them. The table has tens of thousands of clones, more than 75% seen once. Stated time point: pretreatment peripheral blood. The material sequenced was PBMCs, taken around atezolizumab (anti-PD-L1) treatment. The receptors originated from a man aged 55 to 69 with urothelial cancer.

The rearrangement links TRBV5-8 to TRBJ2-1, with 7 bases aligning to TRBD1. CDR1 is SGHTS, CDR2 YDEGEE, per germline. CDR3 size: 14 residues. Trimming removed 0 bases from V and 9 bases from J; junction bases left unmatched: 6. The CDR3 DNA reads as TGTGCCAGCAGCTTGGAGACAGGGCGCGGTGAGCAGTTCTTC. This codes for CASSLETGRGEQFF.

The chain links TRBV11-3 to TRBJ1-2; D remains unclear. CDR1 and CDR2 from the germline V gene are SGHNT and YENEEA. The CDR3 runs 13 residues. V was trimmed by 0 bases and J by 4 bases, leaving 6 bases between them. The CDR3 region has the DNA TGTGCCAGCAGCTTAGAGTACAGCTATGGCTACACCTTC. Translated: CASSLEYSYGYTF.

CDR3 in amino acids: CASSLWAGGLSNQPQHF. The CDR3 DNA is TGTGCCAGCAGTTTATGGGCAGGGGGCCTCAGCAATCAGCCCCAGCATTTT. V gene TRBV27 combines with J gene TRBJ1-5; TRBD1 agrees at 8 bases. Unmatched junction bases numbered 6, after V lost 1 base and J lost 1 base. CDR1 and CDR2 (germline): MNHEY, SMNVEV (reference sequence). CDR3 length: 17 residues.

The chain is built from TRBV7-6 and TRBJ2-7; no reliable D call. The CDR3 runs to 14 residues. Germline loops: CDR1 SGHVS, CDR2 FNYEAQ. Trimming left V 8 bases short and J 1 base short, with 15 bases between. CDR3 in amino acids: CASGPNLFSYEQYF. CDR3 sequence (DNA): TGTGCCAGCGGCCCGAACCTTTTTTCCTACGAGCAGTACTTC.

V and J are TRBV29-1 and TRBJ2-2, with D maybe TRBD1 (5 bases). Looked up from germline, CDR1 is SQVTM and CDR2 is ANQGSEA. This CDR3 has 16 residues. Trimming cost V 3 bases and J 1 base, with 15 bases left between them. CDR3 residues: CSVDNPLRGNTGELFF. For the CDR3, the DNA is TGCAGCGTTGATAACCCCCTTAGGGGGAACACCGGGGAGCTGTTTTTT.

The CDR3, as DNA: TGTGCCAGCAGCTTGCAGCGGGGGCGACCCAGCTCCTACAATGAGCAGTTCTTC. This codes for CASSLQRGRPSSYNEQFF. The chain has TRBV5-6 and TRBJ2-1, with 8 bases that match TRBD2. J lost 0 bases, V lost 1 base, and 9 bases had no gene match. The CDR3 is made up of 18 amino acids. Per germline, CDR1 SGHDT and CDR2 YYEEEE.

In nucleotides, the CDR3 is TGTGCCAGCAGTTTCGGGACTGCGGGTATGAGGACCCAGTACTTC. It specifies CASSFGTAGMRTQYF. The gene calls are TRBV5-8 and TRBJ2-5, with TRBD2 as a possible D gene (6 bases). Trimming removed 5 bases from V and 7 bases from J, with 21 bases in between. Germline CDR1 SGHTS, CDR2 YDEGEE. This CDR3 is built from 15 residues.

This rearrangement joins TRBV28 to TRBJ1-4; 11 nucleotides agree with TRBD1. The CDR3 contains 14 residues. Germline loops: CDR1 MDHEN, CDR2 SYDVKM. V trimming: 0 bases; J trimming: 9 bases; junction bases outside the gene matches: 0. CDR3 sequence reads: CASSLWDRGQKLFF. DNA for the CDR3: TGTGCCAGCAGTTTATGGGACAGGGGGCAAAAACTGTTTTTT.

The V call is TRBV6-5, the J call TRBJ1-2, with unresolved D. CDR3 length: 14 amino acids. Germline V CDR1 and CDR2: MNHEY, SVGAGI. V dropped 6 bases and J dropped 4 bases, with 15 bases sitting between them. The CDR3 DNA reads as TGTGCCAGCAGAGGTCCCGGAGTTGGCTATGGCTACACCTTC. This encodes CASRGPGVGYGYTF.

This chain connects TRBV15 to TRBJ2-3; TRBD2 matches 9 bases. The germline V gene encodes CDR1 LNHNV and CDR2 YYDKDF (reference sequence). Trimming cost V 0 bases and J 5 bases; bases outside gene matches: 9. This CDR3 is built from 17 residues. In DNA, the CDR3 is TGTGCCACCAGCAGAGATCGCACTAGCGGGTATAAAGATACGCAGTATTTT. It specifies CATSRDRTSGYKDTQYF.

The chain links TRBV29-1 to TRBJ2-7; D not resolved. Germline CDR1 is SQVTM and CDR2 is ANQGSEA. The CDR3 covers 12 residues. The V end lost 4 bases, the J end lost 4 bases, and 11 bases lay between the germline ends. The CDR3 spells CSVAPQNYEQYF. The CDR3 nucleotides are TGCAGCGTTGCCCCCCAGAATTACGAGCAGTACTTC.

Note on this clone: The junction differs from germline at one of its ends, possibly a read error. The rearrangement uses TRBV7-2 and TRBJ2-5; perhaps TRBD1 as D (5 bases). Germline V gene lookup returns CDR1 SGHTA and CDR2 FQGNSA. The CDR3 totals 16 residues. The CDR3 protein is CASSLGAGPPQVTQYF. CDR3 DNA: TGTGCCAGCAGCTTAGGGGCAGGGCCTCCACAAGTGACCCAGTACTTC.

The rearrangement links TRBV9 to TRBJ2-2; TRBD1 matches 7 bases. The CDR3 has 16 amino acids. Germline loops: CDR1 SGDLS, CDR2 YYNGEE. V shed 4 bases and J 2 bases; nucleotides not matched to a gene: 8. CDR3 sequence reads: CASSPRRDSNTGELFF. DNA for the CDR3: TGTGCCAGCAGCCCCCGCCGGGACAGCAACACCGGGGAGCTGTTTTTT.

The chain uses TRBV6-1 and TRBJ1-5, with a possible D match to TRBD1 (6 bases). Germline CDR1 reads MNHNS; CDR2 reads SASEGT. V lost 7 bases to trimming and J lost 1 base, with 8 bases between them. This CDR3 has 13 residues. DNA for the CDR3: TGTGCCAGCAATGGACAGAGCAATCAGCCCCAGCATTTT. As protein: CASNGQSNQPQHF.

V and J are TRBV5-6 and TRBJ2-5; TRBD2 matches at 10 bases. The CDR3 has 16 amino acids. J lost 2 bases, V lost 4 bases, and 8 bases had no gene match. Germline V gene sequence: CDR1 SGHDT, CDR2 YYEEEE. CDR3 loop: CASSPGLALAQETQYF. The CDR3 region has the DNA TGTGCCAGCAGCCCGGGACTAGCGTTGGCACAAGAGACCCAGTACTTC.

J is TRBJ1-6 and V is TRBV27; tentatively, D is TRBD1 (6 bases). The CDR3 totals 17 residues. Per germline, CDR1 MNHEY and CDR2 SMNVEV (reference sequence). Trimming cost V 5 bases and J 0 bases, with 14 bases left between them. The CDR3 DNA reads TGTGCCAGCAGTCGGGAGGGGGTGCACTCCTATAATTCACCCCTCCACTTT. It translates to CASSREGVHSYNSPLHF.

This clone was detected only a few times. The V gene is TRBV6-6, the J gene TRBJ1-5; 7 positions match TRBD1. From germline, CDR1 is MNHNY and CDR2 SVGAGI (reference sequence). V was clipped by 8 bases and J by 6 bases; unmatched bases: 13. This CDR3 is 15 amino acids long. In nucleotides, the CDR3 is TGTGCCAGCCGGACAGCGGAAGGGGGCGTTCAGCCCCAGCATTTT. Translation: CASRTAEGGVQPQHF.

The genes are TRBV7-9 and TRBJ2-3; possible D gene TRBD1, 5 bases. Between the trimmed V and J ends, which lost 5 bases and 6 bases, there was a span of 15 bases. The CDR3 is made up of 14 amino acids. The germline CDR1 and CDR2 sequences are SEHNR and FQNEAQ (reference sequence). The CDR3 nucleotides are TGTGCCAGCAGCACAACAGGTTCTGTGGATACGCAGTATTTT. Translating gives CASSTTGSVDTQYF.